Sequencing of this T cell receptor beta chain was carried out in a study of control samples from healthy donors and cancer patients. TCRdb's table, derived via immunoSEQ multiplex PCR, lists solely in-frame clones and lacks some. The repertoire holds approximately 150,000 clones, with more than 85% as singletons. Trimming pared 0 bases from V and 0 bases from J, leaving 8 bases between. The CDR3 is 15 residues long. CDR1 is SGHRS and CDR2 is YFSETQ in the germline V gene. This clonotype originated in a woman aged 25 to 39 in good health. The sequencing sample was made of blood. This chain links TRBV5-1 with TRBJ2-3; D gene uncertain. CDR3 sequence (DNA): TGCGCCAGCAGCTTGGAAAACTTCAGCACAGATACGCAGTATTTT. It yields the protein CASSLENFSTDTQYF.